A single sample gave rise to the 30 T cell receptor beta chains below, sequenced in a study of CD8+ T cells in alopecia areata. Noted treatment: oral pan-JAK inhibitor, 5-10 mg twice daily. TCR sequencing used cDNA made by reverse transcription of extracted RNA. Data came from immunoSEQ multiplex PCR; TCRdb stores just in-frame clones and leaves some out. Found here are approximately 300,000 clones, roughly 64% of them singletons; the top ten hold over 1.5%. The sample was CD4+ T cells sorted from blood, taken at week 24, from a patient treated with tofacitinib. Receptors originate from a human donor with alopecia areata.

The genes are TRBV5-4 and TRBJ2-3; maybe TRBD2 (7 bases). Germline V gives CDR1 SGHNT, CDR2 YYREEE (reference sequence). This CDR3 region has 15 residues. The ends were cut back, 2 bases at V and 0 bases at J, with 10 bases in the middle. In DNA form, the CDR3 reads TGTGCCAGCAGCTTCCCGGGGGGCAGCACAGATACGCAGTATTTT. Translated, it gives CASSFPGGSTDTQYF. The variable domain in full, completed from reference TRBV5-4 and TRBJ2-3, reads ETGVTQSPTHLIKTRGQQVTLRCSSQSGHNTVSWYQQALGQGPQFIFQYYREEENGRGNFPPRFSGLQFPNYSSELNVNALELDDSALYLCASSFPGGSTDTQYFGPGTRLTVL.

There are a few counts of this clone. This chain joins TRBV27 and TRBJ1-6; D is unresolved. This CDR3 is 14 amino acids long. From germline, CDR1 is MNHEY and CDR2 SMNVEV (reference sequence). The V end lost 6 bases, the J end lost 0 bases, and 6 bases lay between the germline ends. CDR3 sequence: CASSRSSYNSPLHF. Written as DNA, the CDR3 is TGTGCCAGCAGCAGGAGCTCCTATAATTCACCCCTCCACTTT.

This clone was found a few times. V and J are TRBV7-3 and TRBJ1-1, with a tentative D call TRBD1 (5 bases). Trimming left V 2 bases short and J 1 base short, with 11 bases between. CDR3 size: 15 residues. Germline V gives CDR1 SGHTA, CDR2 FQGTGA. The DNA of the CDR3 is TGTGCCAGCAGCTTATGGCAGGGCCCGAACACTGAAGCTTTCTTT. Translation: CASSLWQGPNTEAFF.

The chain is built from TRBV6-6 and TRBJ2-7; 7 bases align to TRBD1. Germline V CDR1 and CDR2: MNHNY, SVGAGI (reference sequence). The CDR3 length is 13 residues. V gave up 5 bases and J gave up 9 bases; unmatched junction bases: 10. CDR3 nucleotide sequence: TGTGCCAGCAGTCTCCGACAGGGTGTAGTGCAGTACTTC. This gives the protein CASSLRQGVVQYF.

V and J are TRBV6-5 and TRBJ1-5; TRBD1 is a possible D gene (5 bases). Germline V gives CDR1 MNHEY, CDR2 SVGAGI. The CDR3 spans 13 residues. Trimming stripped 8 bases from V and 0 bases from J, with 8 bases between. The CDR3 region has the DNA TGTGCCAGCGGGGGGATTAGCAATCAGCCCCAGCATTTT. Translated: CASGGISNQPQHF.

The CDR3 coding sequence is TGTGCCTCGCAGGAGGGCACAGATACGCAGTATTTT. Its protein is CASQEGTDTQYF. The chain employs TRBV10-3 and TRBJ2-3, with D maybe TRBD2 (5 bases). CDR3 length: 12 residues. The germline V and J ends were trimmed by 11 bases and 1 base, with 10 bases remaining between them. Germline CDR1 and CDR2: ENHRY and SYGVKD.

J is TRBJ2-3 and V is TRBV7-2; a weak D match, TRBD1 (6 bases). From germline, CDR1 is SGHTA and CDR2 FQGNSA. V lost 1 base to trimming and J lost 8 bases, with 13 bases between them. The CDR3 has 14 residues. The CDR3 DNA is TGTGCCAGCAGCTTAGATGGCACCAGGGGTACGCAGTATTTT. Translated: CASSLDGTRGTQYF. Using reference TRBV7-2 and TRBJ2-3 for the parts outside the CDR3, the full variable domain is GAGVSQSPSNKVTEKGKDVELRCDPISGHTALYWYRQSLGQGLEFLIYFQGNSAPDKSGLPSDRFSAERTGGSVSTLTIQRTQQEDSAVYLCASSLDGTRGTQYFGPGTRLTVL.

The table lists this clone with a count of one. The V and J genes are TRBV30 and TRBJ2-1; D is perhaps TRBD2 (7 bases). Germline CDR1 reads GTSNPN; CDR2 reads SVGIG (reference sequence). V dropped 0 bases and J dropped 14 bases, with 14 bases sitting between them. This CDR3 contains 12 residues. The CDR3: CAWSVRGGAEFF. As DNA, the CDR3 is TGTGCCTGGAGTGTACGAGGGGGGGCTGAGTTCTTC.

The DNA of the CDR3 is TGTGCCACCAGCCCCCGACAGGGAAGTGAAGCTTTCTTT. This encodes CATSPRQGSEAFF. The J gene is TRBJ1-1, the V gene TRBV15, with 7 bases aligning to TRBD1. There are 13 residues in the CDR3. Trimming removed 5 bases from V and 7 bases from J; junction bases left unmatched: 7. Germline V CDR1 and CDR2: LNHNV, YYDKDF (reference sequence).

This clone was picked up a small number of times. The chain has TRBV7-3 and TRBJ2-1, with a weak D call TRBD2 (6 bases). CDR1 is SGHTA and CDR2 is FQGTGA in the germline V gene. This CDR3 has 17 residues. The V and J ends lost 0 bases and 7 bases respectively, with 19 bases between them. The CDR3 region is CASSLTNPGAPRNEQFF. CDR3 DNA: TGTGCCAGCAGCTTAACGAATCCGGGAGCGCCCCGGAATGAGCAGTTCTTC.

In regard to this clone: The sample carries other DNA sequences with the same CDR3. The CDR3 loop is CSVAGTMNTEAFF. In nucleotides, the CDR3 is TGCAGCGTCGCGGGGACCATGAACACTGAAGCTTTCTTT. J is TRBJ1-1 and V is TRBV29-1; weak D call: TRBD1 (5 bases). Germline V gene data show CDR1 as SQVTM and CDR2 as ANQGSEA. The V and J ends lost 6 bases and 0 bases respectively, with 11 bases between them. This CDR3 has 13 residues.

CDR3 sequence reads: CASSTGQSSYEQYF. As DNA, the CDR3 is TGTGCCAGCAGCACGGGACAGAGCTCCTACGAGCAGTACTTC. The J gene is TRBJ2-7, the V gene TRBV7-9, with 7 bases identical to TRBD1. Trimming cost V 5 bases and J 0 bases; bases outside gene matches: 4. The CDR3 loop spans 14 amino acids. Per germline, CDR1 SEHNR and CDR2 FQNEAQ (reference sequence).

The chain joins TRBV2 to TRBJ2-3; D is possibly TRBD1 (6 bases). Trimming took off 5 bases at V and 3 bases at J, with 15 bases between the two ends. Per germline, CDR1 SNHLY and CDR2 FYNNEI. The CDR3 has 15 amino acids. CDR3 sequence: CASSKFWQGTDTQYF. CDR3 DNA sequence: TGTGCCAGCAGTAAGTTCTGGCAGGGGACAGATACGCAGTATTTT.

The J gene is TRBJ2-2, the V gene TRBV6-5, with 7 positions matching TRBD1. CDR1 is MNHEY and CDR2 is SVGAGI in the germline V gene. V shed 6 bases and J 6 bases; nucleotides not matched to a gene: 10. The CDR3 loop spans 15 amino acids. The CDR3 region has the DNA TGTGCCAGCAGCCCAGGGGGAGCGCCGCCCGGGGAGCTGTTTTTT. It is translated as CASSPGGAPPGELFF.

V is TRBV15 and J is TRBJ2-1; 16 bases fit TRBD2. The CDR3 spans 16 residues. CDR1 is LNHNV and CDR2 is YYDKDF in the germline V gene (reference sequence). V trimming: 2 bases; J trimming: 7 bases; junction bases outside the gene matches: 2. CDR3 bases: TGTGCCACCAGCAGATCGGGACTAGCGGGGGGGAATGAGCAGTTCTTC. Protein product: CATSRSGLAGGNEQFF.

The table lists this clone with a count of one. The rearrangement uses TRBV30 and TRBJ2-3, with D hard to call. The CDR3 has 13 residues. V gave up 4 bases and J gave up 1 base, with 9 bases separating them. Germline V gives CDR1 GTSNPN, CDR2 SVGIG (reference sequence). This CDR3 is CAWIGLGTDTQYF. The CDR3 bases are TGTGCCTGGATAGGCCTAGGCACAGATACGCAGTATTTT. Variable domain in full (rest from reference TRBV30 and TRBJ2-3): SQTIHQWPATLVQPVGSPLSLECTVEGTSNPNLYWYRQAAGRGLQLLFYSVGIGQISSEVPQNLSASRPQDRQFILSSKKLLLSDSGFYLCAWIGLGTDTQYFGPGTRLTVL.

This chain joins TRBV28 and TRBJ2-3; no reliable D call. CDR1 and CDR2 (germline): MDHEN, SYDVKM. This CDR3 has 11 amino acids. V dropped 4 bases and J dropped 5 bases, with 4 bases sitting between them. As DNA, the CDR3 is TGTGCCAGCAGTTCCATAGATACGCAGTATTTT. This translates into CASSSIDTQYF.

This clone occurred a few times. The CDR3 region is CASSHQGTEAFF. The CDR3 DNA is TGTGCCAGCAGTCACCAGGGGACTGAAGCTTTCTTT. This chain links TRBV6-1 with TRBJ1-1; TRBD1 is a possible D gene (6 bases). Germline V gene lookup returns CDR1 MNHNS and CDR2 SASEGT. This CDR3 is 12 amino acids long. The ends were cut back, 5 bases at V and 5 bases at J, with 9 bases in the middle.

The J gene is TRBJ2-1, the V gene TRBV30; maybe TRBD2 (6 bases). V lost 3 bases to trimming and J lost 9 bases, with 15 bases between them. The V gene's germline CDR1 is GTSNPN and CDR2 SVGIG (reference sequence). This CDR3 spans 13 amino acids. The CDR3 DNA is TGTGCCTGGAGGTGGGCAGGGAGGAGTGAGCAGTTCTTC. Translation gives CAWRWAGRSEQFF. The full variable domain, with the rest looked up from reference TRBV30 and TRBJ2-1, is SQTIHQWPATLVQPVGSPLSLECTVEGTSNPNLYWYRQAAGRGLQLLFYSVGIGQISSEVPQNLSASRPQDRQFILSSKKLLLSDSGFYLCAWRWAGRSEQFFGPGTRLTVL.

CDR3 bases: TGTGCGGGACGGCAGAACACTGAAGCTTTCTTT. As protein: CAGRQNTEAFF. The chain couples TRBV2 to TRBJ1-1; D is perhaps TRBD1 (5 bases). The CDR3 contains 11 residues. Germline lookup yields CDR1 SNHLY and CDR2 FYNNEI.

The rearrangement links TRBV2 to TRBJ1-5, with D uncertain. Germline V gene sequence: CDR1 SNHLY, CDR2 FYNNEI. This CDR3 comprises 15 residues. The V end lost 0 bases, the J end lost 5 bases, and 11 bases lay between the germline ends. The chain's CDR3 is CASSEAKGFYQPQHF. CDR3 coding DNA: TGTGCCAGCAGTGAAGCGAAAGGTTTTTATCAGCCCCAGCATTTT.

V and J are TRBV29-1 and TRBJ1-2; a possible D gene is TRBD1 (5 bases). Trimming pared 4 bases from V and 4 bases from J, leaving 7 bases between. There are 11 residues in the CDR3. Germline loops: CDR1 SQVTM, CDR2 ANQGSEA. CDR3 loop: CSVGGVYGYTF. The CDR3 coding sequence is TGCAGCGTTGGAGGGGTCTATGGCTACACCTTC.

This clone was seen a handful of times. CDR3 DNA: TGTGCCAGCAGCTTAGGACAGGGTGGATACGAGCAGTACTTC. Its translation: CASSLGQGGYEQYF. The gene calls are TRBV7-8 and TRBJ2-7; 7 nucleotides agree with TRBD1. J gave up 4 bases and V 1 base, and 4 bases lay outside the gene matches. Per the germline V gene, CDR1 is SGHVS and CDR2 is FQNEAQ. This CDR3 has 14 residues.

The V gene is TRBV6-6, the J gene TRBJ2-7, with D maybe TRBD1 (5 bases). Deletions cut 0 bases from V and 4 bases from J, with 13 bases between. The germline CDR1 and CDR2 sequences are MNHNY and SVGAGI (reference sequence). The CDR3 totals 15 residues. The CDR3: CASSYSYSGIYEQYF. CDR3 bases: TGTGCCAGCAGTTACTCGTACTCAGGGATATACGAGCAGTACTTC.

This clone was detected only a few times. This sequence joins TRBV7-9 and TRBJ2-3, with D perhaps matching TRBD2 (7 bases). Germline V lookup: CDR1 SEHNR, CDR2 FQNEAQ (reference sequence). This CDR3 has 16 amino acids. V lost 4 bases and J 0 bases, leaving 14 bases between the germline ends. The CDR3 bases are TGTGCCAGCAGCTCCTCGGGGGGCGCGAGCACAGATACGCAGTATTTT. Translated: CASSSSGGASTDTQYF. Looking up the rest from reference TRBV7-9 and TRBJ2-3 gives the full variable domain: DTGVSQNPRHKITKRGQNVTFRCDPISEHNRLYWYRQTLGQGPEFLTYFQNEAQLEKSRLLSDRFSAERPKGSFSTLEIQRTEQGDSAMYLCASSSSGGASTDTQYFGPGTRLTVL.

This chain links TRBV2 with TRBJ1-2, with 7 bases matching TRBD1. CDR1 is SNHLY, CDR2 FYNNEI, per germline. The V and J ends lost 6 bases and 6 bases, in that order; junction bases with no gene match: 13. The CDR3 has 15 amino acids. CDR3 in amino acids: CASRSPRDSSHGYTF. The CDR3 region has the DNA TGTGCCAGCAGATCCCCCCGGGACAGTTCCCATGGCTACACCTTC.

The table lists this clone with a few counts. The gene calls are TRBV28 and TRBJ2-2, with 7 bases that match TRBD1. With 9 bases clipped from V and 4 bases from J, the junction kept 8 bases outside the gene matches. CDR3 length: 14 amino acids. Germline CDR1 and CDR2: MDHEN and SYDVKM. CDR3 residues: CASLQGSGTGELFF. The CDR3 coding sequence is TGTGCCAGTTTACAGGGGTCGGGCACCGGGGAGCTGTTTTTT.

The rearrangement links TRBV4-2 to TRBJ1-2; no reliable D call. The CDR3 has 13 amino acids. The germline V gene has CDR1 LGHNA and CDR2 YNFKEQ. The V and J ends lost 0 bases and 6 bases respectively, with 8 bases between them. The CDR3 coding sequence is TGTGCCAGCAGCCAAGATCGCGGGCATGGCTACACCTTC. Amino acids: CASSQDRGHGYTF.

The chain recombines TRBV9 with TRBJ2-5, with 9 bases fitting TRBD1. The CDR3 covers 16 residues. V lost 0 bases, J lost 2 bases, and 5 bases stayed unmatched. CDR1 and CDR2 (germline): SGDLS, YYNGEE. CDR3 bases: TGTGCCAGCAGCGTAGATGGACAGGGGCCACAAGAGACCCAGTACTTC. Its protein is CASSVDGQGPQETQYF.

V gene TRBV5-1 combines with J gene TRBJ2-5; 9 positions agree with TRBD2. The germline V gene has CDR1 SGHRS and CDR2 YFSETQ. The CDR3 is 18 amino acids. Losses at the gene ends were 0 bases for V and 4 bases for J; bases not matched to a gene: 13. This CDR3 reads CASSLEGSGLASGETQYF. CDR3 DNA sequence: TGCGCCAGCAGCTTGGAGGGGTCGGGACTAGCCTCGGGAGAGACCCAGTACTTC.